This T cell receptor (beta chain) comes out of a study of regulatory T cells in long-lasting Graves disease. Comments on this clonotype: Its cognate antigen is unknown.

iRepertoire HTBI primers and Arm-PCR of CDR3 regions built TCR beta libraries. TCRdb called the multiplex PCR reads again in MiXCR, with one record for every CDR3 protein. The sample lists over 350,000 distinct CDR3 sequences; 12% to 15% were seen once. The time point here: newly diagnosed GD, antithyroid drugs for less than 3 months. Construction of the TCR library relied on RNA isolated from PBMCs. A blood draw put roughly 10 milliliters of peripheral blood into EDTA tubes. This CDR3 has 16 amino acids. CDR1 is SQVTM, CDR2 ANQGSEA, per germline. With 3 bases removed from V and 7 bases from J, the gap between germline ends came to 24 bases. Points from the study as a whole: Few sampled subjects may have lowered accuracy. New patients shared roughly 1,000 public clonotypes, and persistent patients shared more, with 2,500 to 3,000.

The data also belong to a second study, concerning T cells in Graves' hyperthyroidism and ophthalmopathy. From that report: HTBI primers were used for first-round RT-PCR of the TCR CDR3.

The genes are TRBV29-1 and TRBJ1-1; TRBD1 might be the D (5 bases). The starting material was peripheral blood mononuclear cells (PBMCs), obtained at new diagnosis, from a patient treated with antithyroid drugs. The sequence was obtained from a woman aged 45-60 years with Graves disease. CDR3 in amino acids: CSVEPRGGWGNVEAFF. CDR3 DNA: TGCAGCGTTGAGCCCCGGGGGGGATGGGGGAACGTTGAAGCTTTCTTT. The variable domain in full, completed from reference TRBV29-1 and TRBJ1-1, reads SAVISQKPSRDICQRGTSLTIQCQVDSQVTMMFWYRQQPGQSLTLIATANQGSEATYESGFVIDKFPISRPNLTFSTLTVSNMSPEDSSIYLCSVEPRGGWGNVEAFFGQGTRLTVV.